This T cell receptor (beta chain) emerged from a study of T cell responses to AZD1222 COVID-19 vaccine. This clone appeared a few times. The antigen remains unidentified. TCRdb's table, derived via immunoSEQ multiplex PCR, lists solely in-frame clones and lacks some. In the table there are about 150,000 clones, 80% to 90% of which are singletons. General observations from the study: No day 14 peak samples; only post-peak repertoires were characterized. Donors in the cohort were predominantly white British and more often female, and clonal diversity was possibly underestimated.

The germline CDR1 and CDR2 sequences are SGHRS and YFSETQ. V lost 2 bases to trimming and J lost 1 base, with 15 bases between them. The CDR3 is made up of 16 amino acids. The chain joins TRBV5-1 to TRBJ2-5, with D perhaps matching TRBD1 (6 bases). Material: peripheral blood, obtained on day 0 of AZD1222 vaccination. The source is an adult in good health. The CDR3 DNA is TGCGCCAGCAGCTTAACCACAGGGTTGGCCCAAGAGACCCAGTACTTC. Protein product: CASSLTTGLAQETQYF.